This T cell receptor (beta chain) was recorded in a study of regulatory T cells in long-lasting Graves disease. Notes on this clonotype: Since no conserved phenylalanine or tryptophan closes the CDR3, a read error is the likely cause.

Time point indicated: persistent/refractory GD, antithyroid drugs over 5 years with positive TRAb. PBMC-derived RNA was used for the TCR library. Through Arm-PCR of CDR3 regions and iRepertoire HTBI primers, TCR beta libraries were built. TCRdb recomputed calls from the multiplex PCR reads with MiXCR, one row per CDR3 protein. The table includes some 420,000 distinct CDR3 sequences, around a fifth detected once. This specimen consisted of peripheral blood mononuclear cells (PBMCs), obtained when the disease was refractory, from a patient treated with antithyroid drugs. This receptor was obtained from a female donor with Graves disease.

Here the CDR3 DNA reads TGTGCCAGTAGTTTTGACAGTACCTACGAGCAGTACTCC. Translated: CASSFDSTYEQYS. The rearrangement uses TRBV19 and TRBJ2-7, with D possibly being TRBD1 (5 bases). V was trimmed by 5 bases and J by 2 bases, leaving 10 bases between them. The V gene's germline CDR1 is LNHDA and CDR2 SQIVND (reference sequence). The CDR3 has 13 residues.